A selection of T cell receptor beta chains follows, all from one sample in a study of T cell changes during pregnancy in multiple sclerosis. Data came from immunoSEQ multiplex PCR; TCRdb stores just in-frame clones and leaves some out. The sample carries tens of thousands of clones, around nine tenths recorded once. The sequencing used CD4+ T cells from peripheral blood mononuclear cells, collected before pregnancy. The source is a female donor with multiple sclerosis, enrolled in a pregnancy study. The CDR3 runs from the conserved cysteine through the conserved F or W. D genes are given only for firm matches. The listing skips clone size in some rows; elsewhere it reads once, few, many or a size class.

j_gene: TRBJ1-5
abundance: .
d_gene: .
v_gene: TRBV28
CDR3aa: CASSFTGRVGNQPQHF
CDR3nt: TGTGCCAGCAGTTTTACGGGCAGGGTAGGCAATCAGCCCCAGCATTTT

j_gene: TRBJ2-5
abundance: .
d_gene: .
v_gene: TRBV9
CDR3aa: CASSVDRGGSGETQYF
CDR3nt: TGTGCCAGCAGCGTGGATAGGGGGGGGAGTGGGGAGACCCAGTACTTC

j_gene: TRBJ2-1
abundance: .
d_gene: .
v_gene: TRBV28
CDR3aa: CASSLQGAYNEQFF
CDR3nt: TGTGCCAGCAGTTTACAAGGGGCCTACAATGAGCAGTTCTTC

j_gene: TRBJ2-7
abundance: .
d_gene: .
v_gene: TRBV5-6
CDR3aa: CASSLYGQFYEQYF
CDR3nt: TGTGCCAGCAGCTTATACGGACAGTTCTACGAGCAGTACTTC

j_gene: TRBJ1-2
abundance: .
d_gene: .
v_gene: TRBV5-1
CDR3aa: CASSSYQGNYGYTF
CDR3nt: TGCGCCAGCAGCTCCTATCAGGGAAACTATGGCTACACCTTC

j_gene: TRBJ2-5
abundance: .
d_gene: .
v_gene: TRBV5-4
CDR3aa: CASSLGSLQETQYF
CDR3nt: TGTGCCAGCAGCTTGGGTTCGCTACAAGAGACCCAGTACTTC

j_gene: TRBJ2-7
abundance: .
d_gene: .
v_gene: TRBV29-1
CDR3aa: CSVGGLSRREQYF
CDR3nt: TGCAGCGTTGGCGGCTTAAGTCGGCGGGAGCAGTACTTC

j_gene: TRBJ2-7
abundance: .
d_gene: TRBD1
v_gene: TRBV11-3
CDR3aa: CASSSGTGGFEGEQYF
CDR3nt: TGTGCCAGCAGTTCCGGGACAGGGGGCTTCGAGGGCGAGCAGTACTTC

j_gene: TRBJ2-6
abundance: once
d_gene: .
v_gene: TRBV7-2
CDR3aa: CASSLSPPEFGAGANVLTF
CDR3nt: TGTGCCAGCAGCTTATCACCCCCCGAATTCGGGGCTGGGGCCAACGTCCTGACTTTC

j_gene: TRBJ2-7
abundance: .
d_gene: .
v_gene: TRBV30
CDR3aa: CAWSGQGWSSYEQYF
CDR3nt: TGTGCCTGGAGTGGGCAGGGTTGGAGCTCCTACGAGCAGTACTTC

j_gene: TRBJ2-1
abundance: once
d_gene: .
v_gene: TRBV29-1
CDR3aa: CSVALSVNEQFF
CDR3nt: TGCAGCGTTGCCCTCTCGGTCAATGAGCAGTTCTTC

j_gene: TRBJ1-2
abundance: .
d_gene: .
v_gene: TRBV11-2
CDR3aa: CASSQAHYGYTF
CDR3nt: TGTGCCAGCAGCCAGGCACACTATGGCTACACCTTC

j_gene: TRBJ2-3
abundance: .
d_gene: TRBD1
v_gene: TRBV9
CDR3aa: CASSAGTATDTQYF
CDR3nt: TGTGCCAGCAGCGCGGGGACAGCAACAGATACGCAGTATTTT

j_gene: TRBJ1-4
abundance: .
d_gene: TRBD1
v_gene: TRBV4-1
CDR3aa: CASSQGTGTGYEKLFF
CDR3nt: TGCGCCAGCAGCCAAGGAACCGGGACAGGGTATGAAAAACTGTTTTTT

j_gene: TRBJ2-2
abundance: .
d_gene: .
v_gene: TRBV5-8
CDR3aa: CASSFAGSLNTGELFF
CDR3nt: TGTGCCAGCAGCTTTGCGGGCAGTTTAAACACCGGGGAGCTGTTTTTT

j_gene: TRBJ1-1
abundance: .
d_gene: .
v_gene: TRBV2
CDR3aa: CASSGEGVGTEAFF
CDR3nt: TGTGCCAGCAGTGGAGAGGGAGTGGGCACTGAAGCTTTCTTT

j_gene: TRBJ1-2
abundance: .
d_gene: .
v_gene: TRBV6-1
CDR3aa: CASSELVSYGYTF
CDR3nt: TGTGCCAGCAGTGAATTAGTTAGTTATGGCTACACCTTC

j_gene: TRBJ2-2
abundance: .
d_gene: .
v_gene: TRBV2
CDR3aa: CASRTANTGELFF
CDR3nt: TGTGCCAGCCGGACAGCGAACACCGGGGAGCTGTTTTTT

j_gene: TRBJ1-1
abundance: .
d_gene: TRBD1
v_gene: TRBV15
CDR3aa: CATSRGTGSNTEAFF
CDR3nt: TGTGCCACCAGCAGGGGGACAGGGAGCAACACTGAAGCTTTCTTT

j_gene: TRBJ2-1
abundance: .
d_gene: TRBD1
v_gene: TRBV27
CDR3aa: CASSPRQGIPYNEQFF
CDR3nt: TGTGCCAGCAGTCCGCGACAGGGAATTCCCTACAATGAGCAGTTCTTC

j_gene: TRBJ2-1
abundance: .
d_gene: TRBD1
v_gene: TRBV28
CDR3aa: CASRPNRGRGYNEQFF
CDR3nt: TGTGCCAGCAGACCGAACAGGGGGCGAGGATACAATGAGCAGTTCTTC

j_gene: TRBJ1-6
abundance: .
d_gene: TRBD1
v_gene: TRBV27
CDR3aa: CASSRTMPTGGDSPLHF
CDR3nt: TGTGCCAGCAGTAGAACCATGCCTACAGGGGGCGATTCACCCCTCCACTTT

j_gene: TRBJ2-1
abundance: .
d_gene: TRBD2
v_gene: TRBV7-6
CDR3aa: CASSSSGSGSYNEQFF
CDR3nt: TGTGCCAGCAGCTCTAGCGGGAGTGGGTCCTACAATGAGCAGTTCTTC

j_gene: TRBJ2-5
abundance: .
d_gene: .
v_gene: TRBV18
CDR3aa: CASSPRGGEETQYF
CDR3nt: TGTGCCAGCTCACCCAGGGGTGGCGAAGAGACCCAGTACTTC